A single sample is the source of the 2 T cell receptor beta chains below, sequenced in a study of patients with pleural tuberculosis (dated by TCRdb to the mid-2010s). Sequenced using an Illumina Genome Analyzer IIx. The raw public reads went through TCRdb reprocessing: fastp at Q25, MiXCR clone calling, in-frame beta chains kept. Rows with a matching CDR3 protein are joined into one entry that keeps the most common DNA and genes. The sample profile shows around 54,000 distinct CDR3 sequences; under 8.5% of them were found once. Clones ranked in the top ten supply 15% to 20% of the sample. These receptor sequences come from a human donor with pleural tuberculosis.

About this clonotype itself: An end of the junction differs from the germline gene, which may be a read error. V gene TRBV11-2 combines with J gene TRBJ2-2; a possible D gene is TRBD2 (5 bases). Germline assignment: CDR1 SGHAT and CDR2 FQNNGV. The CDR3 contains 15 residues. The CDR3 protein is CANSFDGTNTGELFF. CDR3 coding DNA: TGTGCCAACAGCTTTGACGGGACGAACACCGGGGAGCTGTTTTTT. The full variable domain, with the rest looked up from reference TRBV11-2 and TRBJ2-2, is EAGVAQSPRYKIIEKRQSVAFWCNPISGHATLYWYQQILGQGPKLLIQFQNNGVVDDSQLPKDRFSAERLKGVDSTLKIQPAKLEDSAVYLCANSFDGTNTGELFFGEGSRLTVL.

This clonotype was seen repeatedly, ten times or more. This sequence joins TRBV27 and TRBJ2-1; D possibly matches TRBD1 or TRBD2 (6 bases each). This CDR3 spans 15 amino acids. Germline V CDR1 and CDR2: MNHEY, SMNVEV (reference sequence). V was cut by 5 bases and J by 4 bases, with 15 bases left in between. CDR3 nucleotide sequence: TGTGCCAGCAGTAACAGGGTCGGGGGATACAATGAGCAGTTCTTC. This gives the protein CASSNRVGGYNEQFF.